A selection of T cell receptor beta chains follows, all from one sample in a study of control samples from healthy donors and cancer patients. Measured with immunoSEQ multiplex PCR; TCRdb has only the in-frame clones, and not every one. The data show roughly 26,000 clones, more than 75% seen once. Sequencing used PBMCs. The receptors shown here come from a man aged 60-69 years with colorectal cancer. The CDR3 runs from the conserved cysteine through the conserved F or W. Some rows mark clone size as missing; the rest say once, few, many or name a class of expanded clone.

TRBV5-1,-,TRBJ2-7,CASSGDRGMGEQYF
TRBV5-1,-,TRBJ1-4,CASSLARDTDSTNEKLFF
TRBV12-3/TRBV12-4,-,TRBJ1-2,CARGDRGWGYTF
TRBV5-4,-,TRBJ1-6,CASSLAGDRYSPLHF
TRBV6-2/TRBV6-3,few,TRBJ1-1,CASSYSGGGTEAFF
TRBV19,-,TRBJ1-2,CASKPQGQANYGYTF
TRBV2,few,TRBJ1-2,CASSGTYLYGYTF
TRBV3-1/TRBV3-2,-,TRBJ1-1,CASSQGQKNTEAFF
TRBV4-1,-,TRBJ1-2,CASSQDRFGSFGANYGYTF
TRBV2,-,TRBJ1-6,CASSETGASNSPLHF
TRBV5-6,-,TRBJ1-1,CASSYVDREEAFF
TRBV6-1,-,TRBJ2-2,CASSEGTANTGELFF
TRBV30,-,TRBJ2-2,CAWKFREMGVTGELFF
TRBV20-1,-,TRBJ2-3,CSASSGVTDTQYF
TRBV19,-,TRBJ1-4,CASSIGTTTNEKLFF
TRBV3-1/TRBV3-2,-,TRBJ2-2,CASSQEAPHDGELFF
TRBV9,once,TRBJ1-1,CASSTQGGGITEAFF
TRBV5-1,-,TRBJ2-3,CASSFDADTQYF
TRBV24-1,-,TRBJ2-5,CATSDPTGGETQYF
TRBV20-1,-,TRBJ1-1,CSARGVTEAFF
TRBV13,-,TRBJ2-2,CASSSSPGLAVSGELFF
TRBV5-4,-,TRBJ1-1,CASSPQGGITEAFF
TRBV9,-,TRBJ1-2,CASSVVGQPYGYTF
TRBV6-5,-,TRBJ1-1,CASSYEGSNTEAFF
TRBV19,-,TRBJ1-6,CASSPQGQGLYNSPLHF
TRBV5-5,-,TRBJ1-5,CASSFQSAGMPQHF
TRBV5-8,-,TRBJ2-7,CASSLGYEQYF
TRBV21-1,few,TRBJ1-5,CASSKFIGLGNQPQHF
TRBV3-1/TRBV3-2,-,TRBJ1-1,CASSQLYLNTEAFF
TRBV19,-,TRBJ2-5,CASSIPGIGTQYF
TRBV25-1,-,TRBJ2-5,CASIQGGIETQYF
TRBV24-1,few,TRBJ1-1,CATSEKEDLITEAFF
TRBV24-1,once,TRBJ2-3,CATSEVKPSTDTQYF
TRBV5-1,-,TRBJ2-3,CASSLRLTPLSTDTQYF
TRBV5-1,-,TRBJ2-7,CASSLGPDEQYF
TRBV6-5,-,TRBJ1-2,CASKKEGVYGYTF
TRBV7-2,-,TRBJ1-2,CASSLVPWGYTF
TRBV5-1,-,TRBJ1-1,CASSTTGTGGRNTEAFF
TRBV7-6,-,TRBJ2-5,CASSLGAPNGEETQYF
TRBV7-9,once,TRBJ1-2,CASGTGTGDYGYTF
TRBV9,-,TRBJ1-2,CASSVDKNYGYTF
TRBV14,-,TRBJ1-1,CASSQDLRTEAFF
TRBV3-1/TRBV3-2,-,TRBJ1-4,CASSQGLIGEKLFF
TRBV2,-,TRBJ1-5,CASSDQGTTISNQPQHF
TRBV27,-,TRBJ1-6,CASSFSGVGPLHF
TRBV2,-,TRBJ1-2,CASSDNRGGQLDGYTF
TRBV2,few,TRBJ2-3,CASSGGRGDTQYF
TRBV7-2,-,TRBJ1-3,CASSPGRVSSGNTIYF
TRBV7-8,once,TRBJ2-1,CASSLVVDIDSYNEQFF
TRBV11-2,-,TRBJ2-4,CASSPRQGSVAKNIQYF
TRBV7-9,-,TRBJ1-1,CASSLVTGEDTEAFF
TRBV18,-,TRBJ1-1,CASSKTTMTEPTEAFF
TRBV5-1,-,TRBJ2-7,CASSFGDSTYEQYF
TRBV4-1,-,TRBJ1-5,CASSQEGSNQPQHF
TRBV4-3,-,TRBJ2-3,CASSQDLGGSTDTQYF